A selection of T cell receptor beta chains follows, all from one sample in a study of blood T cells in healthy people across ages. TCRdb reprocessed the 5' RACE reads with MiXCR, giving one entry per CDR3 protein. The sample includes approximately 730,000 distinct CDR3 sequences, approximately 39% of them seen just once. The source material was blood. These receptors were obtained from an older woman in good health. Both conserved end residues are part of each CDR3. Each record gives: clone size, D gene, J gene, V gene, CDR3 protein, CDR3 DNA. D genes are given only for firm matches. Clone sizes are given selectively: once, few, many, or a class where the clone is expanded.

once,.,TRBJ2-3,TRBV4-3,CASSQTTALTSTDTQYF,TGCGCCAGCAGCCAAACGACCGCGCTGACTAGTACAGATACGCAGTATTTT
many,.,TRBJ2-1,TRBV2,CASSDWNEQFF,TGTGCCAGCAGTGATTGGAATGAGCAGTTCTTC
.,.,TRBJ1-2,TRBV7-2,CASSPGTPNYGYTF,TGTGCCAGCAGCCCCGGGACACCCAACTATGGCTACACCTTC
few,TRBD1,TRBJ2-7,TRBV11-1,CASSSPGQGAAYEQYF,TGTGCCAGCAGCTCACCGGGACAGGGGGCCGCTTACGAGCAGTACTTC
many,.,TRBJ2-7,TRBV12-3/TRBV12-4,CASSQGRGPPTYEQYF,TGTGCCAGCAGTCAGGGGAGAGGGCCGCCAACCTACGAGCAGTACTTC
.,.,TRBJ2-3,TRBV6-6,CASSYSIGGGRTDTQYF,TGTGCCAGCAGTTACTCGATTGGCGGGGGCCGCACAGATACGCAGTATTTT
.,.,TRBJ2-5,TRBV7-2,CVSSPRVPQYF,TGTGTCAGCAGCCCCAGGGTACCCCAGTACTTC
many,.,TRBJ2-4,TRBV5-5,CASSLGPTAKNIQYF,TGTGCCAGCAGCTTGGGACCGACAGCCAAAAACATTCAGTACTTC
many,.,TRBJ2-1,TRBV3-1,CASSQAGHNEQFF,TGTGCCAGCAGCCAAGCAGGGCACAATGAGCAGTTCTTC
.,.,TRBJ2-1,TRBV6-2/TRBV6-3,CASSLGGVAYNEQFF,TGTGCCAGCAGTCTTGGCGGGGTTGCCTACAATGAGCAGTTCTTC
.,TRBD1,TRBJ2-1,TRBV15,CATSSPGQNEQFF,TGTGCCACCAGCAGTCCGGGACAGAATGAGCAGTTCTTC
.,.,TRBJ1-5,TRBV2,CASSEFRLNQPQHF,TGTGCCAGCAGTGAATTTCGCTTAAATCAGCCCCAGCATTTT